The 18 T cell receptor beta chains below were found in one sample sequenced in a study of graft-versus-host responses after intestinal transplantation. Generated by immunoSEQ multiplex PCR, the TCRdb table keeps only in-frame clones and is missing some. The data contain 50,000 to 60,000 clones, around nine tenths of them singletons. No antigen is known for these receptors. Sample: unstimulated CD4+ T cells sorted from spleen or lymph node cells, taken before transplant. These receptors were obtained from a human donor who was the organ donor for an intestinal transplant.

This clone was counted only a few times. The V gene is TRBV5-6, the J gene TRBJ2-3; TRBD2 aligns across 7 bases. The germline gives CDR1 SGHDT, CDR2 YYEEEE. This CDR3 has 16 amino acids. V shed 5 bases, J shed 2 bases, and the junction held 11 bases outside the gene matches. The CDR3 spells CASRVTGGGSTDTQYF. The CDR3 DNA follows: TGTGCCAGCAGAGTGACGGGGGGAGGGTCCACAGATACGCAGTATTTT.

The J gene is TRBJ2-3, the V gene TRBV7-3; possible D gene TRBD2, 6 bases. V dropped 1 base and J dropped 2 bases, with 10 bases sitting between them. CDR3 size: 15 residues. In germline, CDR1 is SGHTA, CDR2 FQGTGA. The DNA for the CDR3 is TGTGCCAGCAGCTTAATAGCGGACCCCACAGATACGCAGTATTTT. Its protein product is CASSLIADPTDTQYF.

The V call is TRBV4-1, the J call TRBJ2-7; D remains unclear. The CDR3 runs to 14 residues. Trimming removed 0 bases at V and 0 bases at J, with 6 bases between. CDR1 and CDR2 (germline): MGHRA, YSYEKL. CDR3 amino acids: CASSQEVGSYEQYF. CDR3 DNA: TGCGCCAGCAGCCAAGAGGTCGGCTCCTACGAGCAGTACTTC.

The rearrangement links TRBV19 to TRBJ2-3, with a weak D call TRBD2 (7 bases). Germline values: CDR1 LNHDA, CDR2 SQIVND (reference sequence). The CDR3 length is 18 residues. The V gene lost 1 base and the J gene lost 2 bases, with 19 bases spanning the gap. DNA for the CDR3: TGTGCCAGTAGTATAGGCCGAGCGGGACAAGATATCACAGATACGCAGTATTTT. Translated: CASSIGRAGQDITDTQYF.

This CDR3 reads CASSTNRDQPQHF. The CDR3 DNA is TGTGCCAGTAGTACAAACCGAGATCAGCCCCAGCATTTT. The V call is TRBV19, the J call TRBJ1-5; the D is unclear. Trimming stripped 4 bases from V and 5 bases from J, with 9 bases between. Germline loops: CDR1 LNHDA, CDR2 SQIVND (reference sequence). The CDR3 is 13 amino acids.

The DNA of the CDR3 is TGCGCCAGCAGCTTGGAAAGGGGGGGTGAGCAGTTCTTC. Its protein product is CASSLERGGEQFF. This rearrangement joins TRBV5-1 to TRBJ2-1, with D maybe TRBD2 (7 bases). The CDR3 extends over 13 amino acids. Deletions cut 0 bases from V and 9 bases from J, with 10 bases between. Germline assignment: CDR1 SGHRS and CDR2 YFSETQ.

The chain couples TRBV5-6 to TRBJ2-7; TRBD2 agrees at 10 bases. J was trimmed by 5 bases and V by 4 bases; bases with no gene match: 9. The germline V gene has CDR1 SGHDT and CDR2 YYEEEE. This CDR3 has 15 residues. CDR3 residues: CASSLKLAGIHEQYF. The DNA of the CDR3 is TGTGCCAGCAGCCTAAAACTAGCGGGAATACACGAGCAGTACTTC.

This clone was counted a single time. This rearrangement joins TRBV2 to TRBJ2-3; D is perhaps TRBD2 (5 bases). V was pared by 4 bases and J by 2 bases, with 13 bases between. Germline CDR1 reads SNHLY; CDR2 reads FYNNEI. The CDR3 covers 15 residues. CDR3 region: CASSVPSQATDTQYF. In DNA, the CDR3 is TGTGCCAGCAGTGTCCCTAGCCAGGCCACAGATACGCAGTATTTT.

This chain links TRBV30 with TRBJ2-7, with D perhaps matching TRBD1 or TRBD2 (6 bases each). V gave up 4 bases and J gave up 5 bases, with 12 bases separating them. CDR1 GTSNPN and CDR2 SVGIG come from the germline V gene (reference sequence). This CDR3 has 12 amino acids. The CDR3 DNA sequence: TGTGCCTGGAATGATGGGGGGCACGAGCAGTACTTC. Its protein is CAWNDGGHEQYF.

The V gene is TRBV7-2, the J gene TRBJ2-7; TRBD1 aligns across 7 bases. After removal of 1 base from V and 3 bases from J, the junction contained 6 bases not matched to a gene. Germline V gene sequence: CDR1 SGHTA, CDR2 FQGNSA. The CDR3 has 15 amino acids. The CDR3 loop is CASSLGTGVLYEQYF. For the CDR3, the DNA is TGTGCCAGCAGCTTAGGAACAGGGGTCCTCTACGAGCAGTACTTC.

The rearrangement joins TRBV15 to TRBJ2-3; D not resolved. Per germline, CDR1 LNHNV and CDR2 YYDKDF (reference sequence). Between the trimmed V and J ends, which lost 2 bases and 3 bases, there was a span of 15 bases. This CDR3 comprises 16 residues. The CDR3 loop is CATSRTPGIRTDTQYF. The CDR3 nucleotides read TGTGCCACCAGCAGAACACCTGGGATTAGGACAGATACGCAGTATTTT.

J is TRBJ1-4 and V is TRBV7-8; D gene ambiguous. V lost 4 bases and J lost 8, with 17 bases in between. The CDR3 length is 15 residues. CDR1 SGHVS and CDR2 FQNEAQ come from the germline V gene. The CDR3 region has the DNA TGTGCCAGCAGCTCCGTCCAAAGCCGTGGAGAAAAACTGTTTTTT. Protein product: CASSSVQSRGEKLFF.

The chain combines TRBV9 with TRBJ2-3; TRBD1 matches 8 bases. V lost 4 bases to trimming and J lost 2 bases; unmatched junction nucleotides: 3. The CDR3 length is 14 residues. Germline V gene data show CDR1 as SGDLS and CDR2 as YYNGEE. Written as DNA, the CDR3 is TGTGCCAGCAGCTCTCAGGGGGCCACAGATACGCAGTATTTT. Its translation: CASSSQGATDTQYF.

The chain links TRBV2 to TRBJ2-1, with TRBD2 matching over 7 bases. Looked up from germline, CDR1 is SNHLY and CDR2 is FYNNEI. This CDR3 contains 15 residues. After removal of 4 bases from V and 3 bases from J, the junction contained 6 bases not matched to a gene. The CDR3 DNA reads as TGTGCCAGCAGTGGACCTAGCGGTCTCTACAATGAGCAGTTCTTC. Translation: CASSGPSGLYNEQFF.

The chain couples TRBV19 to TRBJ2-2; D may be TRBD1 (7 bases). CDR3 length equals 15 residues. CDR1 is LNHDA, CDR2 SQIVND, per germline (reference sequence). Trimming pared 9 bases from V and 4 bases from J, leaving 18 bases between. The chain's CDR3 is CASYRGLVGTGELFF. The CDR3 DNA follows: TGTGCCAGCTACAGGGGACTCGTGGGCACCGGGGAGCTGTTTTTT.

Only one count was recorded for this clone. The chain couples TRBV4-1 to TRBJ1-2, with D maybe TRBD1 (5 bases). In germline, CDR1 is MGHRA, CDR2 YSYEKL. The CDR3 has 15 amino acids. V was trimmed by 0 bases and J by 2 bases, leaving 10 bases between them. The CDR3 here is CASSQDPRDNYGYTF. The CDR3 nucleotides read TGCGCCAGCAGCCAAGACCCCCGGGACAACTATGGCTACACCTTC.

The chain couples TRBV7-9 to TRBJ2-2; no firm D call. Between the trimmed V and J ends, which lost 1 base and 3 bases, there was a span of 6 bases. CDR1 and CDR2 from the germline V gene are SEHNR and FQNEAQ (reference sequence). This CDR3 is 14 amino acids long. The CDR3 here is CASSLGPHTGELFF. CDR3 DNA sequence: TGTGCCAGCAGCTTAGGCCCTCACACCGGGGAGCTGTTTTTT.

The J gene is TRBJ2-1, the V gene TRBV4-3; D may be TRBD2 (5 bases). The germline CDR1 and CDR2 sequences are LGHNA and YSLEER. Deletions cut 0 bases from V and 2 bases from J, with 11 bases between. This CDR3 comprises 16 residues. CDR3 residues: CASSQDSSGPYNEQFF. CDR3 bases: TGCGCCAGCAGCCAAGATTCCAGCGGTCCCTACAATGAGCAGTTCTTC.